This T cell receptor (beta chain) was identified in a study of vaccination and CD4 T cells after COVID-19 (dated by TCRdb to between 2022 and 2023). Study-wide context: Every convalescent patient had a positive nasal swab PCR test for SARS-CoV-2, with mild disease in several patients and severe disease in one. The convalescent cohort comprised six males and four females, including two Hispanic individuals, seven Caucasians, two Asians and one multiracial person. Participants got two doses of the Pfizer-BioNTech BNT162b2 vaccine (n=8) or two doses of the Moderna mRNA-1273 vaccine (n=2). Post-COVID blood samples from convalescent patients were collected a median of about 100 days after diagnosis, with a range of 35 to 161 days. Post-vaccine blood samples were obtained a median of approximately 70 days after the second vaccine dose, with a range of about 14 to 250 days. Overlapping spike peptide pools from SARS-CoV-2 and from the common cold coronaviruses HCoV-NL63, HCoV-OC43 and HCoV-229E were used as culture stimuli. In control cultures, a CEFX viral epitope pool was used as positive control, an HIV-1 Nef peptide pool was used as negative control, or no peptide was added. In roughly 10 COVID-19 convalescent patients and a handful of infection-naive healthy vaccine recipients, the spike-specific CD4+ TCR repertoire before mRNA vaccination was compared with the repertoire after mRNA vaccination.

The investigation overall reported the following: Nearly all vaccine-specific clones in convalescent patients (304 of 307) were mono-reactive for SARS-CoV-2 spike rather than cross-reactive with common cold coronaviruses. The median count of SARS-CoV-2-reactive clonotypes went up from approximately 20 after infection to more than 30 after vaccination, although the change was not significant. Among the post-vaccine SARS-CoV-2-reactive clones in convalescent patients, a median approximately 86% showed up only after vaccination, which suggests vaccine-specific priming. The study included relatively few convalescent patients and did not analyze early timepoints after natural infection.

Receptor amplification or capture employed PCR. DNA from cultured CD4+ T cells underwent TCR sequencing with the Oncomine TCR Beta short-read assay at the Johns Hopkins FTIC core. Genomic DNA was extracted from the cultured CD4+ T cells with the QIAamp micro DNA kit. Oncomine TCR Beta libraries from cultured CD4+ T cells were pooled using unique dual indexes and sequenced on an Illumina iSeq 100. Concerning the study's data processing: Non-productive sequences were removed, and CDR3s that did not start with C, did not end with F or W, or were shorter than 7 amino acids were discarded. Antigen-specific clonotypes were identified with the MANAFEST web application by comparing peptide-stimulated wells with reference and other culture wells. For a clone to be called positive, the clone needed an FDR below 0.05, an odds ratio above 5, and a productive frequency above 0.1% in at least two of three replicate wells. Cross-reactive clonotypes were defined as significantly expanded in both SARS-CoV-2 spike wells and at least one common cold coronavirus spike condition. CDR3 homology was assessed with Levenshtein distances (stringdist) and unrooted phylogenetic trees (ape) in R version 3.6.1. TCRdb redid the processing of the public reads, applying fastp at Q25 and MiXCR, and retained in-frame beta chains. Each entry merges the rows of one CDR3 protein and shows their most common DNA and genes. These V and J calls derive from TCRdb rather than the authors' analysis. The sample contains approximately 24,000 distinct CDR3 sequences, 40% to 50% of them found a single time. The top ten clones comprise about a tenth of the sample.

The treatment or condition label, as the study defines it: approximately nine-day PBMC culture with coronavirus spike peptide pools or control peptides (ViraFEST assay). To expand antigen-specific T cells with peptide pools and then pick out the expanded clonotypes through TCR sequencing, the study relied on the ViraFEST assay. The positive SARS-CoV-2 PCR tests of the convalescent patients were dated from March to December 2020, before the Alpha, Beta and Delta variants emerged in the United States. Each well held about 2 million PBMCs cultured in IMDM containing around 5% human AB serum and around 10 IU/ml IL-2, with 9 to 10 ug/ml peptide pools added. On days 3 and 7, half of the culture medium was replaced with fresh IL-2-containing medium. After 10 to 11 days of culture, CD4+ T cells were isolated by negative selection with the EasySep CD4+ T cell isolation kit. Ficoll-Paque Plus gradient centrifugation was used to isolate PBMCs from whole blood, and the isolated PBMCs were then either used fresh or cryopreserved at -140C. In general, triplicate wells were set up for every culture condition.

With respect to this clonotype: The antigen it binds to is not known. One base away there is no much larger clone; base qualities are not given.

Trimming removed 7 bases from V and 2 bases from J, leaving 11 bases between the germline ends. There are 13 amino acids in the CDR3, from cysteine to phenylalanine inclusive. The DNA shown is the 39-base CDR3, in frame from base 1. Looking up the germline V gene yields CDR1 LGHNA and CDR2 YSLEER. The receptor chain draws on TRBV4-3 and TRBJ1-1; the D gene identity is not certain. Sequencing was done on a sample of CD4+ T cells from blood, cultured in vitro. This sequence originates from a human donor who had recovered from COVID-19. The CDR3 here reads CASTAGINTEAFF. The base sequence is TGCGCCAGCACGGCAGGAATAAACACTGAAGCTTTCTTT.